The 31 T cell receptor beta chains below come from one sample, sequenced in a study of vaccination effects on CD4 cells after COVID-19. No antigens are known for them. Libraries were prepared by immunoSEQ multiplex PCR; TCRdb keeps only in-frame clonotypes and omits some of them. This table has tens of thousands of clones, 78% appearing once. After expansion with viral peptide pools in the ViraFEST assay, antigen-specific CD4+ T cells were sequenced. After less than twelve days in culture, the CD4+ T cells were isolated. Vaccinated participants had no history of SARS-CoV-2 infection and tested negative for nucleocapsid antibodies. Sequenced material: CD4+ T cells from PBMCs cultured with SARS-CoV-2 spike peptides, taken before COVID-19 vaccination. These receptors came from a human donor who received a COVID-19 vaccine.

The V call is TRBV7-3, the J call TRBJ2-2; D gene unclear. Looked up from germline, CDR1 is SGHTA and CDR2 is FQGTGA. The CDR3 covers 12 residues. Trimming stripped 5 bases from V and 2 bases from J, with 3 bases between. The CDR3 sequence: CASSANTGELFF. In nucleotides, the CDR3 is TGTGCCAGCAGCGCCAACACCGGGGAGCTGTTTTTT.

The DNA for the CDR3 is TGTGCCAGTAGTGCACTGGACAAAGCCGGGGAGACCCAGTACTTC. This encodes CASSALDKAGETQYF. The rearrangement links TRBV19 to TRBJ2-5; D possibly corresponds to TRBD1 (5 bases). From germline, CDR1 is LNHDA and CDR2 SQIVND (reference sequence). The CDR3 extends over 15 amino acids. V was trimmed by 5 bases and J by 5 bases, leaving 18 bases between them.

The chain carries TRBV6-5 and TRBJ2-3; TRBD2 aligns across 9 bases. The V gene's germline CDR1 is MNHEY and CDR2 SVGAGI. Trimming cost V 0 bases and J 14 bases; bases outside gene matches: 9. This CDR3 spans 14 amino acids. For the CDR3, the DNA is TGTGCCAGCAGTTACTCGTTCCAGCGGGGGGATCTGTATTTT. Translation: CASSYSFQRGDLYF.

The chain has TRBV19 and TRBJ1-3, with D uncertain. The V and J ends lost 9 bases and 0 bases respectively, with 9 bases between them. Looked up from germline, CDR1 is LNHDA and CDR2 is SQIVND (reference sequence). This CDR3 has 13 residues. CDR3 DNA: TGTGCCAGCAGGATTTTCTCTGGAAACACCATATATTTT. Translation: CASRIFSGNTIYF. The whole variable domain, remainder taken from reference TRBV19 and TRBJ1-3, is DGGITQSPKYLFRKEGQNVTLSCEQNLNHDAMYWYRQDPGQGLRLIYYSQIVNDFQKGDIAEGYSVSREKKESFPLTVTSAQKNPTAFYLCASRIFSGNTIYFGEGSWLTVV.

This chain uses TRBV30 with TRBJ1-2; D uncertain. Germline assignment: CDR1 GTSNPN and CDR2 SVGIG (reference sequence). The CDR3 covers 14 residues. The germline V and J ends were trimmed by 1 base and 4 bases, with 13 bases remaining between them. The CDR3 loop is CAWSGNGLLYGYTF. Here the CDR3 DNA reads TGTGCCTGGAGTGGGAACGGACTGCTCTATGGCTACACCTTC.

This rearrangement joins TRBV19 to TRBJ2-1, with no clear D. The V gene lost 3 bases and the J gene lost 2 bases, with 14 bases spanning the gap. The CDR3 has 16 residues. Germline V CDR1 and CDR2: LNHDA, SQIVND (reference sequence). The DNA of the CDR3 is TGTGCCAGTAGTATCGGCTCCGGGCCTCCCTACAATGAGCAGTTCTTC. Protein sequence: CASSIGSGPPYNEQFF.

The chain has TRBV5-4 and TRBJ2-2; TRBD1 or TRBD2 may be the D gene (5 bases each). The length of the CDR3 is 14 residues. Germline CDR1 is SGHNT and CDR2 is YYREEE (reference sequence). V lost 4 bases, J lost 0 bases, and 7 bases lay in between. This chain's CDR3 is CASSRDPNTGELFF. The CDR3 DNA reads TGTGCCAGCAGCCGGGACCCGAACACCGGGGAGCTGTTTTTT. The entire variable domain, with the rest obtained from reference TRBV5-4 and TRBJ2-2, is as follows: ETGVTQSPTHLIKTRGQQVTLRCSSQSGHNTVSWYQQALGQGPQFIFQYYREEENGRGNFPPRFSGLQFPNYSSELNVNALELDDSALYLCASSRDPNTGELFFGEGSRLTVL.

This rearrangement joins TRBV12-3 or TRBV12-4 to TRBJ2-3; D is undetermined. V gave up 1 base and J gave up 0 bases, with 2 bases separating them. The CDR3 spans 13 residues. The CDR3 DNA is TGTGCCAGCAGTTTAGGCAGCACAGATACGCAGTATTTT. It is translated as CASSLGSTDTQYF.

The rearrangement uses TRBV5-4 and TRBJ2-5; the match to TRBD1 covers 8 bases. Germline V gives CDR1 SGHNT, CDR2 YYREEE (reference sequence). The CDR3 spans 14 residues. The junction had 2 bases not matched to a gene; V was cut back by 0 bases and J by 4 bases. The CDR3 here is CASSLAGGGETQYF. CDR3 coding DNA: TGTGCCAGCAGCTTGGCAGGGGGCGGAGAGACCCAGTACTTC.

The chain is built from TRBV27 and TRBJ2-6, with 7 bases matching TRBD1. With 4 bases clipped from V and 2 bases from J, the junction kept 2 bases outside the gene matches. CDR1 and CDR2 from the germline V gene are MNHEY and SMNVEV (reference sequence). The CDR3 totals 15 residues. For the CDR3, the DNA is TGTGCCAGCAGTTCAGGGACAGCTGGGGCCAACGTCCTGACTTTC. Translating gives CASSSGTAGANVLTF.

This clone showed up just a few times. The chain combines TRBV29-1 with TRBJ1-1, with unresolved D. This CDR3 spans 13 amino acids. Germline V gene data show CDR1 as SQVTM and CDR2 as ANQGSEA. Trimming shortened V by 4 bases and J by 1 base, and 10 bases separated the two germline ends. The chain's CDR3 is CSVVVSRNTEAFF. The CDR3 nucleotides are TGCAGCGTTGTAGTGTCTCGGAACACTGAAGCTTTCTTT.

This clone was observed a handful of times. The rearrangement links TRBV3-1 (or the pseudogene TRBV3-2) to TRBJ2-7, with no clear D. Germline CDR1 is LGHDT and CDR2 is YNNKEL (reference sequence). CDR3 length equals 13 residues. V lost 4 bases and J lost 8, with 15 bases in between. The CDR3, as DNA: TGTGCCAGCAGCCCGAACCCTCGTGGTCAGCAGTACGTC. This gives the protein CASSPNPRGQQYV.

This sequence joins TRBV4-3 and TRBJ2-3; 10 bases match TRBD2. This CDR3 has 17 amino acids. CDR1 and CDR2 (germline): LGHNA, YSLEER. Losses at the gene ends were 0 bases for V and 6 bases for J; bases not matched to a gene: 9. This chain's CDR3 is CASSQEGSGGAWDTQYF. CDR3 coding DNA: TGCGCCAGCAGCCAAGAGGGGAGCGGGGGGGCCTGGGATACGCAGTATTTT.

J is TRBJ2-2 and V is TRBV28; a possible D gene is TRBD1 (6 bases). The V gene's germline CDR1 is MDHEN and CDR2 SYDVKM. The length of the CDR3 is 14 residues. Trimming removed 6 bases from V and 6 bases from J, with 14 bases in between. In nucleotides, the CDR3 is TGTGCCAGCAGACCCAACAACAGGGCCGGGGAGCTGTTTTTT. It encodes CASRPNNRAGELFF. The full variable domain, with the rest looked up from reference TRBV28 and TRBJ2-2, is DVKVTQSSRYLVKRTGEKVFLECVQDMDHENMFWYRQDPGLGLRLIYFSYDVKMKEKGDIPEGYSVSREKKERFSLILESASTNQTSMYLCASRPNNRAGELFFGEGSRLTVL.

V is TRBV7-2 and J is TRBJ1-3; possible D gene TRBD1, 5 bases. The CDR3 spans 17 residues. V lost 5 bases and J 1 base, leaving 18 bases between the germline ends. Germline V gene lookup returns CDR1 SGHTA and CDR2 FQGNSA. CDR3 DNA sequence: TGTGCCAGCAGCACCAGGGCCATCGCCGGGTCTGGAAACACCATATATTTT. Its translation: CASSTRAIAGSGNTIYF.

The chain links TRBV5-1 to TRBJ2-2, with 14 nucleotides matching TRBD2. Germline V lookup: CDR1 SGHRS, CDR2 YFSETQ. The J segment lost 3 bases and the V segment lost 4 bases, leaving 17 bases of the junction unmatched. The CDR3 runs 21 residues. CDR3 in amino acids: CASSTIGLAGGTRLYTGELFF. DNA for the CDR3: TGCGCCAGCAGCACAATTGGACTAGCGGGGGGTACCCGCCTATACACCGGGGAGCTGTTTTTT.

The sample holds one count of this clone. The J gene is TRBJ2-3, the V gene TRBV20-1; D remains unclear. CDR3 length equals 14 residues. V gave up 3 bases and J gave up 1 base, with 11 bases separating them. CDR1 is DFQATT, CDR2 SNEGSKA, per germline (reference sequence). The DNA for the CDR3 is TGCAGTGCTAGTCCCGACTTGGGCACAGATACGCAGTATTTT. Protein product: CSASPDLGTDTQYF.

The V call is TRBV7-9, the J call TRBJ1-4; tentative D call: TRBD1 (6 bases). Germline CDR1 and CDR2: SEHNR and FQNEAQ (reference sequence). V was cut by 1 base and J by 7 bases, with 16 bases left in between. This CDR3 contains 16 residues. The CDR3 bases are TGTGCCAGCAGCTTAGTAATCAGGGGATCTGGTGAAAAACTGTTTTTT. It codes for CASSLVIRGSGEKLFF.

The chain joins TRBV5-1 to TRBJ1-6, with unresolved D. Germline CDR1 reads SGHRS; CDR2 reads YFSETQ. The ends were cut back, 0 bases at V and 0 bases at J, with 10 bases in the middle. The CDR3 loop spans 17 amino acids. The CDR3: CASSLVRASSYNSPLHF. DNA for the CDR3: TGCGCCAGCAGCTTGGTCCGGGCGAGCTCCTATAATTCACCCCTCCACTTT.

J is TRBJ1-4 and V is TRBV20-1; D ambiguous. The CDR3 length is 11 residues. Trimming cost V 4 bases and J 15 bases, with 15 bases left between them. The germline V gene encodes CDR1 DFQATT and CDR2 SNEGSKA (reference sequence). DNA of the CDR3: TGCAGTGCTACCGATAAAACGTTAGTGTTTTTT. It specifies CSATDKTLVFF.

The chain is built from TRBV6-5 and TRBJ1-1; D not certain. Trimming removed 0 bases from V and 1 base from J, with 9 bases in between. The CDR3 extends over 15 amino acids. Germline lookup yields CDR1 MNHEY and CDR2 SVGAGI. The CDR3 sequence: CASSYSTRGNTEAFF. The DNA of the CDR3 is TGTGCCAGCAGTTACTCGACAAGAGGGAACACTGAAGCTTTCTTT.

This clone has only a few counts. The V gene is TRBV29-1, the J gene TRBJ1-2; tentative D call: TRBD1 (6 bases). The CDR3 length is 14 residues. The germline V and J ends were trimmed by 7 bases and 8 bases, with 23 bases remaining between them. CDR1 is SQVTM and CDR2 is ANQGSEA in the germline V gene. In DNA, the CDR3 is TGCAGCGCCGAAAGTAGGGGACATAAAGGGGGCTACACCTTC. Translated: CSAESRGHKGGYTF.

CDR3 nucleotides: TGTGCCAGCTCACAACAGGGGTTTAGCAATCAGCCCCAGCATTTT. It specifies CASSQQGFSNQPQHF. The V and J genes are TRBV18 and TRBJ1-5, with 7 bases identical to TRBD1. The V gene end was trimmed by 4 bases and the J gene end by 0 bases; junction bases not matched to a gene: 3. Germline V gives CDR1 KGHSH, CDR2 LQKENI. This CDR3 comprises 15 residues.

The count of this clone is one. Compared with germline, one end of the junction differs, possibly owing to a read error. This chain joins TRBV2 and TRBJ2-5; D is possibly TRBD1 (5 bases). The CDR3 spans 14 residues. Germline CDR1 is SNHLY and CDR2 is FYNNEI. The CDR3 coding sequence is TGTGCCAGCAGTGACGCCAGGGCCCAAGGGACCCAGTACTTC. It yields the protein CASSDARAQGTQYF.

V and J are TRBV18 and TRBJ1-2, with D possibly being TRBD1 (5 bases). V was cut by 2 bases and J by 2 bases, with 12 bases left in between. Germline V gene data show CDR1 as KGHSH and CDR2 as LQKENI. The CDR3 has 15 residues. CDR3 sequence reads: CASSPSLDKNYGYTF. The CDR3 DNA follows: TGTGCCAGCTCACCATCCCTGGACAAGAACTATGGCTACACCTTC.

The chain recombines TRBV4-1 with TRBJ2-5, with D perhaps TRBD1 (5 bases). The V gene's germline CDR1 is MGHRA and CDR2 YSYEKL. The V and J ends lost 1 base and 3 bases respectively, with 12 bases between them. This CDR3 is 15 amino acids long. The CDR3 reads CASSQVSEGEETQYF. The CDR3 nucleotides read TGCGCCAGCAGCCAAGTTTCCGAAGGGGAAGAGACCCAGTACTTC.

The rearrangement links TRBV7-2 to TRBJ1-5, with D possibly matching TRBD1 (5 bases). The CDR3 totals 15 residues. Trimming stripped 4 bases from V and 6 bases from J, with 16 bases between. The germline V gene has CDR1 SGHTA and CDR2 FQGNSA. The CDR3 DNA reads TGTGCCAGCAGCTACCTTGCGGGCGGGGGTCAGCCCCAGCATTTT. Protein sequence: CASSYLAGGGQPQHF.

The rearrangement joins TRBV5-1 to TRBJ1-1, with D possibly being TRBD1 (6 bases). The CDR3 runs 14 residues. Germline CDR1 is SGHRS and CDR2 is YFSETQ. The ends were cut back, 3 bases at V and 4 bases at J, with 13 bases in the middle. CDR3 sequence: CASSWSGVGTEAFF. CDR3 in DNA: TGCGCCAGCAGCTGGTCAGGGGTCGGCACTGAAGCTTTCTTT.

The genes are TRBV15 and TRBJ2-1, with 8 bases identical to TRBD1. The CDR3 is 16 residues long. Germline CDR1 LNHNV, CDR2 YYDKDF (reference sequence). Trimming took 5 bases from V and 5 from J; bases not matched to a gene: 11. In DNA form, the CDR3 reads TGTGCCACCAGCTTCCCAGGGGGCAGGTCTGACAATGAGCAGTTCTTC. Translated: CATSFPGGRSDNEQFF.

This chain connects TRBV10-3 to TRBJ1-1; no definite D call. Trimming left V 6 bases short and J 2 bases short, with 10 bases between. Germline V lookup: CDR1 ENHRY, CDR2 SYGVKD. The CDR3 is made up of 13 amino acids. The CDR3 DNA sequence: TGTGCCATCAGCACGGACTTTAACACTGAAGCTTTCTTT. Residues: CAISTDFNTEAFF.

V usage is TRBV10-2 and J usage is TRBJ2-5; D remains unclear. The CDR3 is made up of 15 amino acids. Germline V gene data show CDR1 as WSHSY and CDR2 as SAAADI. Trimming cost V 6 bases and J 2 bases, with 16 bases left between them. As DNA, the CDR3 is TGCGCCAGCAGGCGATCCCGGACCCTACAAGAGACCCAGTACTTC. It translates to CASRRSRTLQETQYF.